This entry is about one T cell receptor beta chain. The data originate from a study of OX40 agonist ivuxolimab in advanced cancers. Measured with immunoSEQ multiplex PCR; TCRdb has only the in-frame clones, and not every one. The repertoire holds 15,000 to 20,000 clones, with about four fifths as singletons. V lost 5 bases to trimming and J lost 7 bases; unmatched junction nucleotides: 12. This CDR3 has 15 amino acids. Per germline, CDR1 PRHDT and CDR2 FYEKMQ (reference sequence). The clonotype originates from an adult with an advanced solid tumor such as melanoma, head and neck, liver or kidney cancer. V usage is TRBV13 and J usage is TRBJ1-1, with 8 bases matching TRBD1. The source material was CD4+ or CD8+ T cells sorted from blood, sampled in a trial of the OX40 agonist ivuxolimab. CDR3 amino acids: CASSALQGVDNEAFF. The CDR3 bases are TGTGCCAGCAGCGCGTTACAGGGGGTCGATAATGAAGCTTTCTTT. The full variable domain, with the rest looked up from reference TRBV13 and TRBJ1-1, is AAGVIQSPRHLIKEKRETATLKCYPIPRHDTVYWYQQGPGQDPQFLISFYEKMQSDKGSIPDRFSAQQFSDYHSELNMSSLELGDSALYFCASSALQGVDNEAFFGQGTRLTVV.